The 10 T cell receptor beta chains given below trace back to one sample, sequenced in a study of T-cell memory formation after mild COVID-19. MiXCR was run by TCRdb on the 5' RACE reads, yielding one entry per CDR3 protein. This table holds approximately 190,000 distinct CDR3 sequences, around 19% found once. What was sequenced was PBMCs or a T cell subset sorted from them (not recorded which). Receptor source: an adult woman who had mild COVID-19 (a few samples of this study predate the infection). Cell type and time point are not known.

The chain recombines TRBV6-5 with TRBJ1-1; 7 nucleotides line up with TRBD1. Looked up from germline, CDR1 is MNHEY and CDR2 is SVGAGI. The CDR3 covers 14 residues. With 6 bases clipped from V and 4 bases from J, the junction kept 8 bases outside the gene matches. This chain's CDR3 is CASRTSGGVTEAFF. DNA for the CDR3: TGTGCCAGCAGAACCTCAGGGGGTGTCACTGAAGCTTTCTTT.

This chain links TRBV7-2 with TRBJ2-3; 12 bases align to TRBD2. Looked up from germline, CDR1 is SGHTA and CDR2 is FQGNSA. The CDR3 consists of 15 residues. Trimming took 5 bases from V and 7 from J; bases not matched to a gene: 7. CDR3 in DNA: TGTGCCAGCAGCCGGCCTAGCGGGGGGGCGAATACGCAGTATTTT. It yields the protein CASSRPSGGANTQYF.

This clonotype was recorded a few times. This sequence joins TRBV6-5 and TRBJ2-5, with D hard to call. The CDR3 is 15 residues long. Germline V gene lookup returns CDR1 MNHEY and CDR2 SVGAGI. V was clipped by 7 bases and J by 3 bases, with 18 bases between them. CDR3 region: CASNPRGHLKETQYF. As DNA, the CDR3 is TGTGCCAGCAACCCTAGAGGTCACCTGAAAGAGACCCAGTACTTC.

There are a few counts of this clonotype. The CDR3 loop is CASSQEAGSSGANVLTF. CDR3 bases: TGCGCCAGCAGCCAAGAGGCGGGTTCCTCTGGGGCCAACGTCCTGACTTTC. The chain is built from TRBV4-3 and TRBJ2-6, with D perhaps TRBD2 (5 bases). The V gene lost 0 bases and the J gene lost 0 bases, with 9 bases spanning the gap. Looked up from germline, CDR1 is LGHNA and CDR2 is YSLEER. This CDR3 contains 17 residues.

Remarks on this clonotype: One junction end disagrees with the germline gene, perhaps due to a read error. The chain combines TRBV25-1 with TRBJ2-1, with 8 bases lining up with TRBD1. Germline CDR1 MGHDK, CDR2 SYGVNS. The CDR3 covers 13 residues. The CDR3 sequence is CDSSSYRGNEQFF. The CDR3 DNA is TGTGACAGCAGTAGCTACAGGGGGAATGAGCAGTTCTTC.

Only a few counts were recorded for this clonotype. V and J are TRBV27 and TRBJ1-5; TRBD1 might be the D (5 bases). With 4 bases removed from V and 8 bases from J, the gap between germline ends came to 9 bases. This CDR3 spans 12 amino acids. The V gene's germline CDR1 is MNHEY and CDR2 SMNVEV (reference sequence). This CDR3 reads CASSSVGEPQHF. The CDR3 nucleotides are TGTGCCAGCAGTTCCGTAGGGGAGCCCCAGCATTTT.

This chain connects TRBV7-3 to TRBJ1-1, with D unresolved. Trimming removed 2 bases from V and 0 bases from J, with 7 bases in between. The CDR3 covers 14 residues. CDR1 and CDR2 (germline): SGHTA, FQGTGA. The CDR3 DNA sequence: TGTGCCAGCAGCTTACAGCATATGAACACTGAAGCTTTCTTT. It yields the protein CASSLQHMNTEAFF.

This clonotype was seen a few times. This rearrangement joins TRBV6-2 or TRBV6-3 to TRBJ2-7, with 7 bases lining up with TRBD2. From germline, CDR1 is MNHEY and CDR2 SVGEGT. CDR3 size: 14 residues. The J segment lost 2 bases and the V segment lost 7 bases, leaving 8 bases of the junction unmatched. The DNA of the CDR3 is TGTGCCAGCATGGGGGACTACCTGACCTACGAGCAGTACTTC. Translation gives CASMGDYLTYEQYF.

V and J are TRBV6-5 and TRBJ2-7, with D perhaps TRBD1 (6 bases). Germline-derived CDR1 and CDR2 are MNHEY and SVGAGI. The V gene lost 6 bases and the J gene lost 5 bases, with 17 bases spanning the gap. The CDR3 has 14 residues. This CDR3 reads CASSDLDRLHEQYF. The CDR3 coding sequence is TGTGCCAGCAGCGATCTCGACAGGTTACACGAGCAGTACTTC.

The chain's CDR3 is CASSPNSGSSYNEQFF. CDR3 nucleotides: TGTGCCAGCAGCCCAAACTCGGGGAGCTCCTACAATGAGCAGTTCTTC. The chain links TRBV7-3 to TRBJ2-1; the D gene is possibly TRBD2 (5 bases). Germline CDR1 and CDR2: SGHTA and FQGTGA. The CDR3 totals 16 residues. V lost 5 bases, J lost 0 bases, and 14 bases lay in between.